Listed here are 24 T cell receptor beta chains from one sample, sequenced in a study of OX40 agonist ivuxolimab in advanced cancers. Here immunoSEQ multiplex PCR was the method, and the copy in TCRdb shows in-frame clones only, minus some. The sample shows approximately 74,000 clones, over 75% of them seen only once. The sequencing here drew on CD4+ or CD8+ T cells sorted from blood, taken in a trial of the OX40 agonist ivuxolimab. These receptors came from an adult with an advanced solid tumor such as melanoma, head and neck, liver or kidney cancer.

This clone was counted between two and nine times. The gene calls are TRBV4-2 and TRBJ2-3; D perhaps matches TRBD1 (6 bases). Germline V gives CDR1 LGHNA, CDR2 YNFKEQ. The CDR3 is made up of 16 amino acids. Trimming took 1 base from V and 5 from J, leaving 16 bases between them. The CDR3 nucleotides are TGTGCCAGCAGCCAAGTTTTAGCAGGGGTGGGAGATACGCAGTATTTT. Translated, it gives CASSQVLAGVGDTQYF.

CDR3 loop: CASSLSKGGGQPQHF. As DNA, the CDR3 is TGTGCCAGCAGTTTATCCAAAGGGGGCGGCCAGCCCCAGCATTTT. The chain has TRBV27 and TRBJ1-5; 7 bases fit TRBD1. Looked up from germline, CDR1 is MNHEY and CDR2 is SMNVEV (reference sequence). The CDR3 covers 15 residues. Germline trimming cut 0 bases from V and 7 bases from J; bases unmatched to any gene: 6.

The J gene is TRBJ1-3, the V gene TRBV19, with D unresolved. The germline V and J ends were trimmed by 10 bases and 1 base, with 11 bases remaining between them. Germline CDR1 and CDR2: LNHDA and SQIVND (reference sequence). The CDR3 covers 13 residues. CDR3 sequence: CATSGSSGNTIYF. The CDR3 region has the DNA TGTGCCACAAGCGGCAGTTCTGGAAACACCATATATTTT.

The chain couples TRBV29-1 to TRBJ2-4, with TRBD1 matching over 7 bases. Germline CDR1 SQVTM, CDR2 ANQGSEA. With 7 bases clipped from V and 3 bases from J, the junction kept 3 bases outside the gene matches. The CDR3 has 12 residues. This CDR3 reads CSARDSKNIQYF. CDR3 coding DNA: TGCAGCGCCCGGGACAGCAAAAACATTCAGTACTTC.

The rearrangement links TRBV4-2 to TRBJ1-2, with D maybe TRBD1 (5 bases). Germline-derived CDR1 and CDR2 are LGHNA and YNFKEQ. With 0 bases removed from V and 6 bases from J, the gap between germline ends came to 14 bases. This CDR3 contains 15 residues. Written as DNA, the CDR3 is TGTGCCAGCAGCCAAGATCAGGGAATAGGGGATGGCTACACCTTC. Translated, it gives CASSQDQGIGDGYTF.

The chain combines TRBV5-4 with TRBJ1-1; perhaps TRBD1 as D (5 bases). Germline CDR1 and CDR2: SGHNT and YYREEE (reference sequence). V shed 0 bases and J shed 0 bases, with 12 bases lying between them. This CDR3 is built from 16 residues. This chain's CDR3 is CASSLGGGAMNTEAFF. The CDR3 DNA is TGTGCCAGCAGCTTGGGCGGGGGAGCTATGAACACTGAAGCTTTCTTT.

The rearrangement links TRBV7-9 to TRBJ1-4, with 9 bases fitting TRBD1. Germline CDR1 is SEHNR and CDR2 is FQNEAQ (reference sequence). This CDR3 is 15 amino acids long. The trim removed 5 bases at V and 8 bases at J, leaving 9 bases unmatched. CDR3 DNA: TGTGCCAGCAGCCCGCTACAGGGGGCTGTAGAAAAACTGTTTTTT. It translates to CASSPLQGAVEKLFF.

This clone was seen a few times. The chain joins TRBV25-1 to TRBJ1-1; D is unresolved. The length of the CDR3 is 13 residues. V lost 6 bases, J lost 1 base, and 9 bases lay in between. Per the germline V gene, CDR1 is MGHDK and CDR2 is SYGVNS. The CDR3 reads CASRPSSNTEAFF. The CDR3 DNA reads TGTGCCAGCAGGCCCTCCTCGAACACTGAAGCTTTCTTT.

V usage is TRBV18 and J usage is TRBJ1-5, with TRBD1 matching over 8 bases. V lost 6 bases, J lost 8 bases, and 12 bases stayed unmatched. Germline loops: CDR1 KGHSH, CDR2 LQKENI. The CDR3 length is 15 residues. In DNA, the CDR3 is TGTGCCAGCTCCCGGGACAGGACCCTTTCGGAGCCCCAGCATTTT. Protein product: CASSRDRTLSEPQHF. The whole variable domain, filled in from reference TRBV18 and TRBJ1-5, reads NAGVMQNPRHLVRRRGQEARLRCSPMKGHSHVYWYRQLPEEGLKFMVYLQKENIIDESGMPKERFSAEFPKEGPSILRIQQVVRGDSAAYFCASSRDRTLSEPQHFGDGTRLSIL.

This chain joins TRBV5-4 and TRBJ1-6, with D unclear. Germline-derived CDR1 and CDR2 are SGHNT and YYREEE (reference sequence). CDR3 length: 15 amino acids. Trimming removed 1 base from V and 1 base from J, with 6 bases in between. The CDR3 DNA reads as TGTGCCAGCAGCTTGAAGGGATCCTATAATTCACCCCTCCACTTT. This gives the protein CASSLKGSYNSPLHF.

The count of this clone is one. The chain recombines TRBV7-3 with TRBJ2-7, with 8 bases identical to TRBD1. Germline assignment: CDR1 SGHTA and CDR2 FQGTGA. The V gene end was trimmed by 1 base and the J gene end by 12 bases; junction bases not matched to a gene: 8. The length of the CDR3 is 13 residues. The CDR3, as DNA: TGTGCCAGCAGCTTAAGTGCGACAGGGGATCGGTACGTC. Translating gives CASSLSATGDRYV.

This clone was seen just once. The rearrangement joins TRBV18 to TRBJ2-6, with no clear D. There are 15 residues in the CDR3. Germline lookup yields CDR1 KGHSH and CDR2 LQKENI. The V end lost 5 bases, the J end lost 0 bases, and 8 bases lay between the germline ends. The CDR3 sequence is CASSGLGSGANVLTF. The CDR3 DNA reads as TGTGCCAGCTCAGGCCTGGGCTCTGGGGCCAACGTCCTGACTTTC. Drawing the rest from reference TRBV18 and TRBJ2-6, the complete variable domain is NAGVMQNPRHLVRRRGQEARLRCSPMKGHSHVYWYRQLPEEGLKFMVYLQKENIIDESGMPKERFSAEFPKEGPSILRIQQVVRGDSAAYFCASSGLGSGANVLTFGAGSRLTVL.

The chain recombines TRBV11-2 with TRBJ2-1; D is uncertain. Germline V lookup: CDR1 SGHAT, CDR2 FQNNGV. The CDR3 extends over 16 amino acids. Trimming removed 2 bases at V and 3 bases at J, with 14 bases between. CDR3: CASSLQGSPIYNEQFF. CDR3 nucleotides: TGTGCCAGCAGCTTACAAGGGTCTCCAATCTACAATGAGCAGTTCTTC.

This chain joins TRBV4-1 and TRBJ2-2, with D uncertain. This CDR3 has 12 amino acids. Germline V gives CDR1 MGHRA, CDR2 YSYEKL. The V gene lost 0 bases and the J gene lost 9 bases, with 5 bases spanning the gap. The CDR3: CASSQEGRELFF. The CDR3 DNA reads TGCGCCAGCAGCCAAGAAGGACGGGAGCTGTTTTTT.

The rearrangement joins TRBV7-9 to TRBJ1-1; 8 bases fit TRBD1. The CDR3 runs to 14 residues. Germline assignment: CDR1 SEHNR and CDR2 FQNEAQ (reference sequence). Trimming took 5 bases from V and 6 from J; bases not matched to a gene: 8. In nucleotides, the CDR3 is TGTGCCAGCAGCCCCGGACAGGGTCCCTCTGAAGCTTTCTTT. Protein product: CASSPGQGPSEAFF.

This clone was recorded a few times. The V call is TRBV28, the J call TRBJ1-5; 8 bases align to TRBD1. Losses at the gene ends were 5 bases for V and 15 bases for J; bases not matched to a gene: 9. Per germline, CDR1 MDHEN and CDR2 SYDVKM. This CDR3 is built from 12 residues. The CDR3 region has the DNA TGTGCCAGCAGTCTCAGGACAGGGCACGGGCATTTT. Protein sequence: CASSLRTGHGHF.

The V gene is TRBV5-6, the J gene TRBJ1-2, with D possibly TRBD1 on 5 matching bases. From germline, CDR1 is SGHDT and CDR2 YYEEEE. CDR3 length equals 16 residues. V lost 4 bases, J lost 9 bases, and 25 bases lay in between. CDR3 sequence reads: CASSTYQGMGRGSYTF. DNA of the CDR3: TGTGCCAGCAGCACATACCAGGGCATGGGGCGAGGTAGCTACACCTTC. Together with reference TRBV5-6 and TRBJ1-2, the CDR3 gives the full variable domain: DAGVTQSPTHLIKTRGQQVTLRCSPKSGHDTVSWYQQALGQGPQFIFQYYEEEERQRGNFPDRFSGHQFPNYSSELNVNALLLGDSALYLCASSTYQGMGRGSYTFGSGTRLTVV.

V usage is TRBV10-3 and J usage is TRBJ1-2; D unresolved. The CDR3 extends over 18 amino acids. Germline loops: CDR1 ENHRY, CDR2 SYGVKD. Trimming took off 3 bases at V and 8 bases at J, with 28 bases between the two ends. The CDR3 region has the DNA TGTGCCATCAGTGACTCGCGGGGATTGACGGATCCCACCTTAGGCTACACCTTC. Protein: CAISDSRGLTDPTLGYTF.

CDR3 amino acids: CASSLMGGNTEAFF. The CDR3 bases are TGTGCCAGCAGCTTAATGGGGGGGAACACTGAAGCTTTCTTT. The V call is TRBV7-9, the J call TRBJ1-1, with D perhaps matching TRBD1 (5 bases). V was shortened by 2 bases and J by 1 base, with 8 bases between the two germline ends. CDR1 and CDR2 (germline): SEHNR, FQNEAQ (reference sequence). The CDR3 is made up of 14 amino acids.

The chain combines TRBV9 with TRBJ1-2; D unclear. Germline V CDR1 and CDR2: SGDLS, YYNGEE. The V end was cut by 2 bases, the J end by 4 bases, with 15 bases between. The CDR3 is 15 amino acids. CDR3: CASSVSQGSAYGYTF. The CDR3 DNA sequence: TGTGCCAGCAGCGTCAGCCAAGGTAGTGCCTATGGCTACACCTTC.

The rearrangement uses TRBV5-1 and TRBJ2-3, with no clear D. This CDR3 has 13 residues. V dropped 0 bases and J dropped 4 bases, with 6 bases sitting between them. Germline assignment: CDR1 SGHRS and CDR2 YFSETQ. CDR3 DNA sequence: TGCGCCAGCAGCTTGGTGGTCGCAGATACGCAGTATTTT. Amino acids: CASSLVVADTQYF.

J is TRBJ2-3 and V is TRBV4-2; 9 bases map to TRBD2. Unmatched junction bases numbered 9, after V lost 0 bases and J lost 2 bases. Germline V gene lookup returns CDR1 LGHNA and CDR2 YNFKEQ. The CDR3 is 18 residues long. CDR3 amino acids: CASSQDWVGGGATDTQYF. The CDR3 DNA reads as TGTGCCAGCAGCCAAGATTGGGTCGGCGGGGGGGCCACAGATACGCAGTATTTT.

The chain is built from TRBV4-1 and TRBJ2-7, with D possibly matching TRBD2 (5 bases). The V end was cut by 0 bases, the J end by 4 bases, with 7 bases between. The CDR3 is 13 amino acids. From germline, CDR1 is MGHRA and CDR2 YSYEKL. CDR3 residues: CASSQEAEYEQYF. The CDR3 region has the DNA TGCGCCAGCAGCCAAGAAGCGGAGTACGAGCAGTACTTC.

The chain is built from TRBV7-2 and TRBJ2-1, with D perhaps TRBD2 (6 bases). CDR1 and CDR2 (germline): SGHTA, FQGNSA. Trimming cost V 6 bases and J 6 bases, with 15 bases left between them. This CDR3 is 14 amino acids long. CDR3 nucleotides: TGTGCCAGCAGTCTCACGGGACTCTTCAATGAGCAGTTCTTC. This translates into CASSLTGLFNEQFF.